This T cell receptor beta chain was identified in a study of shared clonotypes between healthy human individuals. The CDR3 consists of 14 residues. The germline V and J ends were trimmed by 1 base and 5 bases, with 8 bases remaining between them. Germline V gene sequence: CDR1 MDHEN, CDR2 SYDVKM. Naive CD8 cells lacked CD45RO, underwent positive selection for CCR7 and left out terminally differentiated effector memory CD45RA+ cells. The table came from immunoSEQ multiplex PCR; TCRdb's copy has only in-frame clones and leaves some out. The sample consists of around 1,900,000 clones, over 85% of them appearing once.

The chain recombines TRBV28 with TRBJ2-2; D remains ambiguous. The material sequenced was naive CD8+ T cells from PBMCs. This TCR was sampled from a man aged 18 to 29 in good health. Some clones in this sample may be carry-over from other donors' samples. The CDR3 loop reads CASSLFLVTGELFF. The DNA for the CDR3 is TGTGCCAGCAGTTTATTCCTAGTGACCGGGGAGCTGTTTTTT.